The 24 T cell receptor beta chains in this list originate from one sample, sequenced in a study of T cells after posttransplantation cyclophosphamide. Clones were read by immunoSEQ multiplex PCR, and TCRdb kept only the in-frame ones, dropping some. The data show 38,000 or so clones, none appearing only once, with 2.5% held by the ten largest. Sequencing was carried out using PBMCs. The receptors derive from a middle-aged man in good health, CMV-negative, and a related stem cell transplant donor.

At least ten counts were recorded for this clone. The V call is TRBV5-1, the J call TRBJ2-7; D is ambiguous. This CDR3 spans 12 amino acids. The V gene lost 1 base and the J gene lost 3 bases, with 5 bases spanning the gap. The germline V gene has CDR1 SGHRS and CDR2 YFSETQ. Here the CDR3 DNA reads TGCGCCAGCAGCTTGACAAACTACGAGCAGTACTTC. Translated, it gives CASSLTNYEQYF.

This clone showed up many times. The chain has TRBV2 and TRBJ2-7; unclear D gene. The CDR3 covers 15 residues. Trimming pared 2 bases from V and 0 bases from J, leaving 11 bases between. Per germline, CDR1 SNHLY and CDR2 FYNNEI. CDR3 protein: CASSELRESSYEQYF. The DNA of the CDR3 is TGTGCCAGCAGTGAACTACGTGAAAGCTCCTACGAGCAGTACTTC.

Ten or more counts support this clone. The V call is TRBV27, the J call TRBJ2-3, with TRBD2 identical over 13 bases. The CDR3 is 14 amino acids. V lost 5 bases, J lost 7 bases, and 3 bases stayed unmatched. Germline-derived CDR1 and CDR2 are MNHEY and SMNVEV (reference sequence). The CDR3 spells CASSLGLAGNTQYF. The CDR3 DNA sequence: TGTGCCAGCAGTCTGGGACTAGCGGGGAATACGCAGTATTTT.

This clone was detected ten times or more. The rearrangement joins TRBV18 to TRBJ2-3; TRBD1 aligns across 8 bases. Germline CDR1 KGHSH, CDR2 LQKENI. V lost 9 bases, J lost 0 bases, and 2 bases stayed unmatched. This CDR3 comprises 13 residues. The CDR3 DNA sequence: TGTGCCAGTGGGACAGGTAGCACAGATACGCAGTATTTT. It encodes CASGTGSTDTQYF. Full variable domain (missing parts from reference TRBV18 and TRBJ2-3): NAGVMQNPRHLVRRRGQEARLRCSPMKGHSHVYWYRQLPEEGLKFMVYLQKENIIDESGMPKERFSAEFPKEGPSILRIQQVVRGDSAAYFCASGTGSTDTQYFGPGTRLTVL.

This clone was recorded at least ten times. The chain combines TRBV29-1 with TRBJ2-7, with 7 bases lining up with TRBD1. The CDR3 has 13 amino acids. The V and J ends lost 6 bases and 3 bases, in that order; junction bases with no gene match: 8. The V gene's germline CDR1 is SQVTM and CDR2 ANQGSEA. The CDR3 reads CSVDGQDFYEQYF. The CDR3 DNA reads as TGCAGCGTGGACGGACAGGACTTCTACGAGCAGTACTTC.

This clone was recorded at least ten times. This rearrangement joins TRBV7-9 to TRBJ2-1; 9 bases agree with TRBD1. Looked up from germline, CDR1 is SEHNR and CDR2 is FQNEAQ (reference sequence). V shed 2 bases and J 2 bases; nucleotides not matched to a gene: 10. This CDR3 has 18 residues. The CDR3 reads CASSLNLFGTGTYNEQFF. In DNA, the CDR3 is TGTGCCAGCAGCTTAAATTTATTTGGGACAGGGACCTACAATGAGCAGTTCTTC.

This clone has a count of ten or more. The chain is built from TRBV5-1 and TRBJ2-5, with 13 positions matching TRBD2. The CDR3 is 16 residues long. V shed 1 base, J shed 6 bases, and the junction held 6 bases outside the gene matches. Germline lookup yields CDR1 SGHRS and CDR2 YFSETQ. CDR3 nucleotide sequence: TGCGCCAGCAGCTTGCCACTAGCGGGGGGGTTGCAGACCCAGTACTTC. As protein: CASSLPLAGGLQTQYF.

This clone was seen repeatedly, ten times or more. The rearrangement links TRBV6-1 to TRBJ1-2; 8 bases agree with TRBD1. This CDR3 comprises 13 residues. V was pared by 6 bases and J by 3 bases, with 3 bases of the junction left unmatched. The germline gives CDR1 MNHNS, CDR2 SASEGT. CDR3 bases: TGTGCCAGCAGACCGACAGGGGACTATGGCTACACCTTC. This encodes CASRPTGDYGYTF.

This clone occurred many times. The rearrangement joins TRBV19 to TRBJ2-1; TRBD1 might be the D (6 bases). This CDR3 is built from 14 residues. Looked up from germline, CDR1 is LNHDA and CDR2 is SQIVND (reference sequence). The V and J ends lost 5 bases and 4 bases respectively, with 12 bases between them. As DNA, the CDR3 is TGTGCCAGTAGTCTACAGGGAAGATACAATGAGCAGTTCTTC. Protein: CASSLQGRYNEQFF. Using reference TRBV19 and TRBJ2-1 for the parts outside the CDR3, the full variable domain is DGGITQSPKYLFRKEGQNVTLSCEQNLNHDAMYWYRQDPGQGLRLIYYSQIVNDFQKGDIAEGYSVSREKKESFPLTVTSAQKNPTAFYLCASSLQGRYNEQFFGPGTRLTVL.

The chain employs TRBV27 and TRBJ2-7; 11 bases fit TRBD2. Germline CDR1 is MNHEY and CDR2 is SMNVEV (reference sequence). The CDR3 runs 15 residues. Trimming at V came to 7 bases and at J to 1 base, leaving 6 bases not matched to a gene. CDR3: CASKLAGGVSYEQYF. The CDR3 DNA reads as TGTGCCAGCAAATTAGCGGGAGGGGTGTCCTACGAGCAGTACTTC.

This clone was found many times. V is TRBV2 and J is TRBJ1-4; D remains unclear. Germline V gene lookup returns CDR1 SNHLY and CDR2 FYNNEI. Between the trimmed V and J ends, which lost 6 bases and 0 bases, there was a span of 8 bases. The CDR3 is 14 amino acids. The CDR3 nucleotides are TGTGCCAGCAGGAAAGAGTCAACTAATGAAAAACTGTTTTTT. Encoded protein: CASRKESTNEKLFF. The entire variable domain, with the rest obtained from reference TRBV2 and TRBJ1-4, is as follows: EPEVTQTPSHQVTQMGQEVILRCVPISNHLYFYWYRQILGQKVEFLVSFYNNEISEKSEIFDDQFSVERPDGSNFTLKIRSTKLEDSAMYFCASRKESTNEKLFFGSGTQLSVL.

This clone occurred many times. The chain combines TRBV4-3 with TRBJ1-6; the match to TRBD1 covers 7 bases. The germline V gene has CDR1 LGHNA and CDR2 YSLEER. The trim removed 1 base at V and 5 bases at J, leaving 2 bases unmatched. The CDR3 is made up of 15 amino acids. The CDR3 bases are TGCGCCAGCAGCCAAGCCGGGACAGATAATTCACCCCTCCACTTT. Residues: CASSQAGTDNSPLHF.

This clone appeared many times. The chain couples TRBV7-9 to TRBJ2-1; TRBD2 aligns across 11 bases. V lost 5 bases to trimming and J lost 9 bases; unmatched junction nucleotides: 9. The CDR3 consists of 15 residues. Germline V gene data show CDR1 as SEHNR and CDR2 as FQNEAQ (reference sequence). The CDR3: CASSPGGLAGGEQFF. The CDR3 bases are TGTGCCAGCAGCCCGGGGGGGCTAGCGGGAGGTGAGCAGTTCTTC.

This clone was found a few times. CDR3 residues: CASSTPPRDTQYF. The DNA of the CDR3 is TGTGCCAGTAGTACCCCCCCCCGAGATACGCAGTATTTT. The rearrangement joins TRBV19 to TRBJ2-3; D gene uncertain. The CDR3 is 13 residues long. CDR1 is LNHDA and CDR2 is SQIVND in the germline V gene (reference sequence). Deletions cut 4 bases from V and 5 bases from J, with 10 bases between.

This clone came up many times. V is TRBV19 and J is TRBJ2-2; D is possibly TRBD1 (5 bases). The CDR3 has 16 residues. In germline, CDR1 is LNHDA, CDR2 SQIVND (reference sequence). The V gene lost 3 bases and the J gene lost 2 bases, with 13 bases spanning the gap. CDR3 nucleotide sequence: TGTGCCAGTAGTATCCCCAGGGCGCCCAACACCGGGGAGCTGTTTTTT. Translating gives CASSIPRAPNTGELFF.

This clone was seen many times. The V call is TRBV30, the J call TRBJ2-1, with TRBD2 as a possible D gene (6 bases). CDR1 is GTSNPN and CDR2 is SVGIG in the germline V gene (reference sequence). Deletions cut 8 bases from V and 8 bases from J, with 16 bases between. CDR3 length: 12 residues. CDR3 DNA: TGTGCCCTTCGAGGGACTTCGGATGAGCAGTTCTTC. This codes for CALRGTSDEQFF.

The table lists this clone with a few counts. The chain links TRBV7-9 to TRBJ2-1, with no clear D. Trimming removed 4 bases from V and 2 bases from J, with 12 bases in between. The CDR3 length is 15 residues. The V gene's germline CDR1 is SEHNR and CDR2 FQNEAQ (reference sequence). The CDR3 here is CASSSEMSPYNEQFF. The DNA for the CDR3 is TGTGCCAGCAGCTCCGAGATGAGCCCCTACAATGAGCAGTTCTTC. Based on the CDR3 plus reference TRBV7-9 and TRBJ2-1, the full variable domain is DTGVSQNPRHKITKRGQNVTFRCDPISEHNRLYWYRQTLGQGPEFLTYFQNEAQLEKSRLLSDRFSAERPKGSFSTLEIQRTEQGDSAMYLCASSSEMSPYNEQFFGPGTRLTVL.

This clone was observed at least ten times. The rearrangement uses TRBV18 and TRBJ2-1; the D gene is possibly TRBD2 (5 bases). The CDR3 loop spans 15 amino acids. CDR1 KGHSH and CDR2 LQKENI come from the germline V gene. The V and J ends lost 2 bases and 8 bases respectively, with 16 bases between them. CDR3 DNA: TGTGCCAGCTCACCAAGTCGGGATTTTGTAGATGAGCAGTTCTTC. Its translation: CASSPSRDFVDEQFF.

Ten or more counts support this clone. This CDR3 reads CASRGTTRDEQYF. CDR3 coding DNA: TGCGCCAGCAGAGGGACTACAAGGGACGAGCAGTACTTC. The chain is built from TRBV10-2 and TRBJ2-7, with 7 bases fitting TRBD2. This CDR3 region has 13 residues. With V trimmed by 6 bases and J by 5 bases, 7 bases remained unmatched. CDR1 WSHSY and CDR2 SAAADI come from the germline V gene.

Ten or more counts support this clone. The gene calls are TRBV5-4 and TRBJ1-4; 8 bases agree with TRBD1. The J segment lost 8 bases and the V segment lost 4 bases, leaving 7 bases of the junction unmatched. Per germline, CDR1 SGHNT and CDR2 YYREEE (reference sequence). There are 14 residues in the CDR3. CDR3 sequence (DNA): TGTGCCAGCAGCCTCGGGACAGGAACCGAAAAACTGTTTTTT. Translating it yields CASSLGTGTEKLFF.

This clone was seen repeatedly, ten times or more. The J gene is TRBJ2-5, the V gene TRBV5-4, with a possible D match to TRBD1 (7 bases). Trimming stripped 6 bases from V and 5 bases from J, with 20 bases between. CDR1 is SGHNT, CDR2 YYREEE, per germline (reference sequence). The CDR3 runs 15 residues. CDR3 loop: CASNNVGPGGETQYF. The CDR3, as DNA: TGTGCCAGCAACAATGTCGGGCCAGGGGGGGAGACCCAGTACTTC.

This clone was seen more than once but under ten times. The chain links TRBV9 to TRBJ2-5, with D possibly being TRBD2 (7 bases). CDR1 is SGDLS and CDR2 is YYNGEE in the germline V gene. This CDR3 has 12 residues. Trimming removed 9 bases at V and 5 bases at J, with 14 bases between. CDR3 region: CAKRGGSETQYF. CDR3 DNA sequence: TGTGCCAAAAGGGGGGGCTCGGAGACCCAGTACTTC.

This clone was seen repeatedly, ten times or more. The chain has TRBV14 and TRBJ2-3, with D hard to call. CDR3 length: 15 amino acids. V was shortened by 4 bases and J by 1 base, with 12 bases between the two germline ends. Germline CDR1 SGHDN, CDR2 FVKESK. CDR3 sequence (DNA): TGTGCCAGCAGCCCCTTCGGGTGGGGCACAGATACGCAGTATTTT. This gives the protein CASSPFGWGTDTQYF.

Many counts were recorded for this clone. The rearrangement uses TRBV7-9 and TRBJ2-2, with D perhaps matching TRBD1 (6 bases). The CDR3 is 15 amino acids. V shed 5 bases and J shed 5 bases, with 15 bases lying between them. Germline values: CDR1 SEHNR, CDR2 FQNEAQ (reference sequence). In DNA, the CDR3 is TGTGCCAGCAGCACTGGGGCAGGGGTGACCGGGGAGCTGTTTTTT. Protein product: CASSTGAGVTGELFF.